This is a list of T cell receptor beta chains from one sample in a study of T-cell reconstitution after alpha-beta-depleted transplantation in children. TCRdb reanalysed the PCR reads using MiXCR and keeps one entry per CDR3 protein. The sample has hundreds of thousands of distinct CDR3 sequences, roughly a quarter seen once; the top ten hold around 4.8%. This sample comprised PBMCs, mostly from graft donor cells, obtained 360 days after TCRalphabeta/CD19-depleted stem cell transplant. The receptors originated from a female patient aged 2-10 years who had a stem cell transplant for congenital amegakaryocytic thrombocytopenia, so the T cells may come from the graft donor. CDR3s include the opening cysteine and the closing phenylalanine or tryptophan. D genes are given only for firm matches. Only part of the rows carry a size: once, few, many, or a class if the clone is expanded.

clone size	V gene	J gene	D gene	CDR3 DNA	CDR3 protein
few	TRBV27	TRBJ2-5	.	TGTGCCAGCAGTATGTTGGCAAGTTGGGAGACCCAGTACTTC	CASSMLASWETQYF
few	TRBV12-3/TRBV12-4	TRBJ1-3	.	TGTGCCAGCAGCCTCGGATTAGGAAACACCATATATTTT	CASSLGLGNTIYF
.	TRBV7-9	TRBJ2-7	.	TGTGCCAGCAGCTCGCCCCTCGTGGGCCCTACCTACGAGCAGTACTTC	CASSSPLVGPTYEQYF
.	TRBV3-1	TRBJ2-1	.	TGTGCCAGCAGCCGAAGCCTGGTAGATGAGCAGTTCTTC	CASSRSLVDEQFF
many	TRBV27	TRBJ2-7	.	TGTGCCAGCAGTTTAGGTTTTTTCTACTACGAGCAGTACTTC	CASSLGFFYYEQYF
.	TRBV12-3/TRBV12-4	TRBJ2-3	TRBD2	TGTGCCAGCAGTGGAAGCGGGATCTCAGATACGCAGTATTTT	CASSGSGISDTQYF
few	TRBV12-3/TRBV12-4	TRBJ1-1	.	TGTGCCAGCATGGGGTTGTGGTCGTTGAACACTGAAGCTTTCTTT	CASMGLWSLNTEAFF
few	TRBV2	TRBJ1-5	.	TGTGCCAGCAGTGACAGCTACAATCAGCCCCAGCATTTT	CASSDSYNQPQHF
.	TRBV11-2	TRBJ2-7	.	TGTGCCAGCAGCCCTCGGACAGAGTCCTACGAGCAGTACTTC	CASSPRTESYEQYF
few	TRBV4-1	TRBJ1-6	.	TGCGCCAGCAGCCAAGACCCTCTGAGCTCCTATAATTCACCCCTCCACTTT	CASSQDPLSSYNSPLHF
many	TRBV5-1	TRBJ1-6	.	TGCGCCAGCAGCTTGGCGGATAGCTCCTATAATTCACCCCTCCACTTT	CASSLADSSYNSPLHF
few	TRBV10-3	TRBJ1-1	.	TGTGCCATCAGTACATTGACAGGACGGGGTGAAGCTTTCTTT	CAISTLTGRGEAFF
.	TRBV6-1	TRBJ2-3	.	TGTGCCAGCAGGGACAGGCCCAGTTGGGGGGCCCTAGATACGCAGTATTTT	CASRDRPSWGALDTQYF
.	TRBV6-6	TRBJ2-3	TRBD1	TGTGCCAGCAGTTCCTACAGGGGGGATACGCAGTATTTT	CASSSYRGDTQYF
.	TRBV28	TRBJ2-7	.	TGTGCCAGCAGTCCAGTGGGGGACCCCTTTTACGAGCAGTACTTC	CASSPVGDPFYEQYF
.	TRBV5-1	TRBJ2-7	.	TGCGCCAGCAGCTTTTTATCCGGGACTCCTTCCTACGAGCAGTACTTC	CASSFLSGTPSYEQYF
once	TRBV11-2	TRBJ1-6	TRBD1	TGTGCCAGCAGCCATAACCAGGGGGATAATTCACCCCTCCACTTT	CASSHNQGDNSPLHF
many	TRBV7-8	TRBJ2-7	.	TGTGCCAGCAGCTTAGTGTCCCGATCCTACGAGCAGTACTTC	CASSLVSRSYEQYF
few	TRBV12-3/TRBV12-4	TRBJ2-3	.	TGTGCCAGCAGTTTACAGTCACGGGCGGGGTTAGATACGCAGTATTTT	CASSLQSRAGLDTQYF
.	TRBV28	TRBJ2-1	TRBD1	TGTGCCAGCAGGACAGGGCGCAGGAATGAGCAGTTCTTC	CASRTGRRNEQFF
.	TRBV27	TRBJ1-1	.	TGTGCCAGCAGCATTTTCGGACAGTGGGGGACTGAAGCTTTCTTT	CASSIFGQWGTEAFF
few	TRBV10-2	TRBJ1-2	.	TGCGCCAGCAGTGAGTCTGGGGGACGGAGAAACTATGGCTACACCTTC	CASSESGGRRNYGYTF
few	TRBV30	TRBJ2-7	TRBD1	TGTGCCTGGAGTCCGGGACAGCACTACGAGCAGTACTTC	CAWSPGQHYEQYF
many	TRBV29-1	TRBJ2-7	.	TGCAGCGTCGTTGTTGGACCCCGGGACGGCGAGCAGTACTTC	CSVVVGPRDGEQYF
.	TRBV20-1	TRBJ2-7	.	TGCAGTGCTAGCCGGGGGTTCTTGGACGAGCAGTACTTC	CSASRGFLDEQYF
many	TRBV12-3/TRBV12-4	TRBJ2-1	TRBD2	TGTGCCAGCAGTTTTTTTAGCGGGGCTCTTAGCGATGAGCAGTTCTTC	CASSFFSGALSDEQFF
.	TRBV7-9	TRBJ2-7	TRBD1	TGTGCCAGCAGCTTAACCGGGACAGGTGATTCCTACGAGCAGTACTTC	CASSLTGTGDSYEQYF
.	TRBV12-3/TRBV12-4	TRBJ1-1	.	TGTGCCAGCAGTTTTCCTGGACCGATGAACACTGAAGCTTTCTTT	CASSFPGPMNTEAFF
.	TRBV6-6	TRBJ1-1	.	TGTGCCAGCAGACGGGTCTGGAACACTGAAGCTTTCTTT	CASRRVWNTEAFF
.	TRBV29-1	TRBJ1-1	.	TGCAGCGTTAAGACAGGAGGCTTTGAAGCTTTCTTT	CSVKTGGFEAFF
few	TRBV11-2	TRBJ1-1	.	TGTGCCAGCAGCTTAGTAGTCAGTGAAGCTTTCTTT	CASSLVVSEAFF
few	TRBV6-1	TRBJ2-2	TRBD1	TGTGCCAGCAGGGACAGGGGGCGGGATACCGGGGAGCTGTTTTTT	CASRDRGRDTGELFF
few	TRBV28	TRBJ1-1	.	TGTGCCACAATAAGATGGGGGACATCTGAAGCTTTCTTT	CATIRWGTSEAFF
few	TRBV7-9	TRBJ2-1	.	TGTGCCAGCAGCCGCCCACGGGTGGGCTACAATGAGCAGTTCTTC	CASSRPRVGYNEQFF
few	TRBV5-6	TRBJ1-6	.	TGTGCCAGCAGCTTGGCCCGGGATTCACCCCTCCACTTT	CASSLARDSPLHF
many	TRBV25-1	TRBJ2-1	.	TGTGCCAGCAGTGATCGCAGGGGCGGCGGTGCCTCCTCCTACAATGAGCAGTTCTTC	CASSDRRGGGASSYNEQFF
.	TRBV12-3/TRBV12-4	TRBJ2-1	.	TGTGCCAGCAGTCCTAAACAGAGAACAGTGTACAATGAGCAGTTCTTC	CASSPKQRTVYNEQFF
.	TRBV5-1	TRBJ2-2	.	TGCGCCAGCAGCTCGACGGGGGACACCGGGGAGCTGTTTTTT	CASSSTGDTGELFF
few	TRBV3-1	TRBJ1-4	.	TGTGCCAGCAGCCAAGTTGTCGGTCCTAATGAAAAACTGTTTTTT	CASSQVVGPNEKLFF
few	TRBV6-5	TRBJ2-5	.	TGTGCCAGCAGTCGCGAAGGAGAGACCCAGTACTTC	CASSREGETQYF